This T cell receptor (beta chain) was profiled in a study of cytomegalovirus exposure and HLA in healthy donors. Notes on the study in general: It emerged from a later analysis that several of the most significant clusters appeared to be linked to common viral pathogens. An analysis was carried out later, and it reportedly showed fewer N-insertions in an Asian-associated ancestry cluster than the approximately 670-donor mean. Presence/absence analysis assumed near-uniform sequencing depth across donors. Reportedly, HLA-A and HLA-B alleles of most subjects were accurately predicted from TCR beta.

This CDR3 is 13 amino acids long. Germline CDR1 reads MNHNS; CDR2 reads SASEGT. Deletions cut 6 bases from V and 6 bases from J, with 12 bases between. With respect to this clone: The antigen remains unidentified.

60 Vbeta and 13 Jbeta primers were used in PCR. Assay: immunoSEQ multiplex PCR; the TCRdb copy retains only in-frame clones and omits some. The table includes about 230,000 clones, 82% detected once. The sequence derives from a middle-aged woman in good health and CMV-seronegative. The sample was PBMCs. The chain has TRBV6-1 and TRBJ1-5, with D unclear. The CDR3 protein is CASREGVAQPQHF. The CDR3 DNA reads as TGTGCCAGCAGGGAGGGAGTTGCTCAGCCCCAGCATTTT.